This T cell receptor (beta chain) was recorded in a study of control samples from healthy donors and cancer patients. Germline loops: CDR1 SGHVS, CDR2 FQNEAQ. CDR3 size: 15 residues. V trimming: 3 bases; J trimming: 5 bases; junction bases outside the gene matches: 5. This table comes from immunoSEQ multiplex PCR, and its TCRdb copy is limited to in-frame clones, with some not included. The data show about 140,000 clones, with roughly 92% seen just once and roughly 12% held by the top ten. This receptor was identified in a man aged 30 to 45 in good health. The sequencing input was blood. This chain joins TRBV7-8 and TRBJ2-1; 9 bases map to TRBD2. In DNA, the CDR3 is TGTGCCAGCAGCTTGTCACTAGCGGGCCACAATGAGCAGTTCTTC. Its translation is CASSLSLAGHNEQFF.